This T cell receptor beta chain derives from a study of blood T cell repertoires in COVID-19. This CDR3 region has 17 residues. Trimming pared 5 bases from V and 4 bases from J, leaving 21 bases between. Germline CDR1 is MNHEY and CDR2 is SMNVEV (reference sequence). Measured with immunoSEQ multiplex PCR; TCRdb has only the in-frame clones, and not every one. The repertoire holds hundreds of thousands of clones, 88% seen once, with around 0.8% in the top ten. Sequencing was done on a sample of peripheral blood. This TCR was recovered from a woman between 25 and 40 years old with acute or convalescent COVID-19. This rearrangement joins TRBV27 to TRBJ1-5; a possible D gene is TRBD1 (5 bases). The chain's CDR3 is CASSLKPGTAGNQPQHF. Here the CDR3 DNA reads TGTGCCAGCAGTCTGAAGCCCGGGACGGCGGGAAATCAGCCCCAGCATTTT.